The 23 T cell receptor beta chains below all came from one sample that was sequenced in a study of blood T cell repertoires in COVID-19. Produced via immunoSEQ multiplex PCR; TCRdb's table is partial and in-frame only. The sample holds roughly 140,000 clones; approximately 82% are singletons and the top ten take about 7%. The sample comprised peripheral blood. The receptors stem from a woman aged 50 to 60 in a cohort sampled during active or convalescent COVID-19.

V usage is TRBV6-5 and J usage is TRBJ2-3; 12 nucleotides agree with TRBD2. Germline loops: CDR1 MNHEY, CDR2 SVGAGI. The junction had 5 bases not matched to a gene; V was cut back by 6 bases and J by 7 bases. This CDR3 has 14 residues. DNA of the CDR3: TGTGCCAGCAGCCTAGCGGGGGGGCGCAATACGCAGTATTTT. Protein: CASSLAGGRNTQYF.

The rearrangement joins TRBV19 to TRBJ1-6; 9 bases map to TRBD1. Trimming at V came to 4 bases and at J to 0 bases, leaving 10 bases not matched to a gene. The germline gives CDR1 LNHDA, CDR2 SQIVND (reference sequence). This CDR3 comprises 19 residues. In nucleotides, the CDR3 is TGTGCCAGTAGTACAAACTCCGGGACAGGGAGCTCCTATAATTCACCCCTCCACTTT. Amino acid sequence: CASSTNSGTGSSYNSPLHF. The full variable domain, its missing parts supplied by reference TRBV19 and TRBJ1-6, is DGGITQSPKYLFRKEGQNVTLSCEQNLNHDAMYWYRQDPGQGLRLIYYSQIVNDFQKGDIAEGYSVSREKKESFPLTVTSAQKNPTAFYLCASSTNSGTGSSYNSPLHFGNGTRLTVT.

The chain recombines TRBV9 with TRBJ2-1; D remains unclear. V lost 4 bases to trimming and J lost 9 bases, with 20 bases between them. Germline CDR1 SGDLS, CDR2 YYNGEE. The CDR3 loop spans 15 amino acids. The CDR3: CASSLVASPPGEQFF. CDR3 nucleotide sequence: TGTGCCAGCAGCTTGGTAGCATCCCCACCGGGTGAGCAGTTCTTC.

The chain recombines TRBV10-3 with TRBJ2-1, with 12 bases fitting TRBD2. Per the germline V gene, CDR1 is ENHRY and CDR2 is SYGVKD. This CDR3 comprises 15 residues. Trimming at V came to 8 bases and at J to 7 bases, leaving 9 bases not matched to a gene. CDR3 protein: CAIAFRTSGVNEQFF. CDR3 DNA sequence: TGTGCCATCGCCTTCCGGACTAGCGGGGTTAATGAGCAGTTCTTC.

V usage is TRBV25-1 and J usage is TRBJ1-1, with 10 bases fitting TRBD1. Germline assignment: CDR1 MGHDK and CDR2 SYGVNS. CDR3 length: 13 residues. V dropped 6 bases and J dropped 4; count of bases not matched to a gene: 2. Here the CDR3 DNA reads TGTGCCAGCAGCCGACAGGGGGCCACTGAAGCTTTCTTT. Protein sequence: CASSRQGATEAFF.

The chain recombines TRBV24-1 with TRBJ1-2; no firm D call. In germline, CDR1 is KGHDR, CDR2 SFDVKD. Trimming took off 7 bases at V and 5 bases at J, with 10 bases between the two ends. This CDR3 comprises 12 residues. CDR3 sequence reads: CATSSPGYGYTF. CDR3 nucleotides: TGTGCCACCAGCTCACCCGGTTATGGCTACACCTTC.

The chain is built from TRBV13 and TRBJ2-3; D not certain. The CDR3 is 16 amino acids. Trimming shortened V by 2 bases and J by 0 bases, and 12 bases separated the two germline ends. CDR1 and CDR2 (germline): PRHDT, FYEKMQ (reference sequence). CDR3 sequence reads: CASSLLSTHSTDTQYF. The CDR3 bases are TGTGCCAGCAGCTTACTATCCACTCATAGCACAGATACGCAGTATTTT. Combining the CDR3 with reference TRBV13 and TRBJ2-3 gives the whole variable domain AAGVIQSPRHLIKEKRETATLKCYPIPRHDTVYWYQQGPGQDPQFLISFYEKMQSDKGSIPDRFSAQQFSDYHSELNMSSLELGDSALYFCASSLLSTHSTDTQYFGPGTRLTVL.

The chain uses TRBV5-4 and TRBJ2-7; 9 nucleotides agree with TRBD1. CDR1 is SGHNT, CDR2 YYREEE, per germline (reference sequence). The V segment lost 4 bases and the J segment 0 bases; nucleotides outside the gene matches: 5. The CDR3 has 15 residues. CDR3 residues: CASSGGTGSSYEQYF. The CDR3 DNA is TGTGCCAGCAGCGGGGGGACAGGGAGCTCCTACGAGCAGTACTTC.

CDR3: CASSFTLTGPTGTEAFF. The CDR3 region has the DNA TGCGCCAGCAGCTTTACCCTGACAGGTCCAACGGGAACTGAAGCTTTCTTT. V usage is TRBV5-1 and J usage is TRBJ1-1; a possible D gene is TRBD1 (6 bases). This CDR3 spans 17 amino acids. Per the germline V gene, CDR1 is SGHRS and CDR2 is YFSETQ. Between the trimmed V and J ends, which lost 2 bases and 5 bases, there was a span of 22 bases.

The chain has TRBV7-3 and TRBJ2-5; TRBD2 matches 9 bases. The length of the CDR3 is 15 residues. The trim removed 5 bases at V and 5 bases at J, leaving 9 bases unmatched. Germline V gene data show CDR1 as SGHTA and CDR2 as FQGTGA. CDR3 sequence reads: CASSLQAGGWETQYF. In DNA form, the CDR3 reads TGTGCCAGCAGCCTCCAAGCGGGGGGTTGGGAGACCCAGTACTTC.

The V gene is TRBV5-1, the J gene TRBJ1-4, with 7 bases identical to TRBD1. The CDR3 runs to 17 residues. The trim removed 3 bases at V and 2 bases at J, leaving 10 bases unmatched. Per the germline V gene, CDR1 is SGHRS and CDR2 is YFSETQ. The CDR3 nucleotides are TGCGCCAGCAGCTCGACGACAGGGTGGGGTACTAATGAAAAACTGTTTTTT. It translates to CASSSTTGWGTNEKLFF. The full variable domain, completed using reference TRBV5-1 and TRBJ1-4, is KAGVTQTPRYLIKTRGQQVTLSCSPISGHRSVSWYQQTPGQGLQFLFEYFSETQRNKGNFPGRFSGRQFSNSRSEMNVSTLELGDSALYLCASSSTTGWGTNEKLFFGSGTQLSVL.

The chain uses TRBV6-6 and TRBJ2-7; D unresolved. V was shortened by 2 bases and J by 0 bases, with 8 bases between the two germline ends. The CDR3 contains 14 residues. The germline V gene encodes CDR1 MNHNY and CDR2 SVGAGI (reference sequence). The CDR3, as DNA: TGTGCCAGCAGTTACGAAGCGAGCTCCTACGAGCAGTACTTC. Translation gives CASSYEASSYEQYF.

This clone was seen more than once but under ten times. The rearrangement joins TRBV4-1 to TRBJ2-2; TRBD1 matches at 9 bases. J gave up 5 bases and V 3 bases, and 7 bases lay outside the gene matches. Germline assignment: CDR1 MGHRA and CDR2 YSYEKL. The CDR3 consists of 16 residues. The CDR3 spells CASSQYTGGRTGELFF. The CDR3 DNA sequence: TGCGCCAGCAGCCAGTACACAGGGGGCCGGACCGGGGAGCTGTTTTTT.

This clone was counted only a few times. In DNA form, the CDR3 reads TGCAGCGTTGAAGCGGGGGGATACAATGAGCAGTTCTTC. It is translated as CSVEAGGYNEQFF. The chain employs TRBV29-1 and TRBJ2-1; 7 bases map to TRBD2. This CDR3 is built from 13 residues. Germline loops: CDR1 SQVTM, CDR2 ANQGSEA. V trimming: 1 base; J trimming: 4 bases; junction bases outside the gene matches: 1.

The chain uses TRBV12-5 and TRBJ1-5; D perhaps matches TRBD1 (5 bases). Germline CDR1 reads LGHNT; CDR2 reads FRNRAP. V lost 6 bases and J lost 5, with 8 bases in between. There are 12 residues in the CDR3. CDR3 region: CASGDSYQPQHF. CDR3 DNA sequence: TGTGCTAGTGGCGACAGCTATCAGCCCCAGCATTTT.

The rearrangement links TRBV6-2 or TRBV6-3 to TRBJ2-4; a weak D match, TRBD2 (6 bases). The V end lost 5 bases, the J end lost 5 bases, and 16 bases lay between the germline ends. Germline V gene lookup returns CDR1 MNHEY and CDR2 SVGEGT. The CDR3 is 15 amino acids. The DNA for the CDR3 is TGTGCCAGCAGTCGACAGACCGGGACTCAAAACATTCAGTACTTC. This encodes CASSRQTGTQNIQYF.

The chain has TRBV30 and TRBJ2-5; tentatively, D is TRBD2 (6 bases). The V end was cut by 1 base, the J end by 7 bases, with 19 bases between. This CDR3 region has 15 residues. The V gene's germline CDR1 is GTSNPN and CDR2 SVGIG (reference sequence). For the CDR3, the DNA is TGTGCCTGGAGTGGGGCCAGCGGGCAGGGAGTGACCCAGTACTTC. Encoded protein: CAWSGASGQGVTQYF.

This clone was found a few times. The chain recombines TRBV30 with TRBJ1-5; the match to TRBD1 covers 7 bases. V was clipped by 0 bases and J by 1 base; unmatched bases: 3. There are 15 residues in the CDR3. Germline CDR1 GTSNPN, CDR2 SVGIG (reference sequence). The CDR3 bases are TGTGCCTGGAGTGTCACAGGGGCCAGCAATCAGCCCCAGCATTTT. Translation gives CAWSVTGASNQPQHF.

The rearrangement uses TRBV5-5 and TRBJ1-2; 9 nucleotides align to TRBD1. The ends lost 2 bases at V and 8 bases at J; junction bases unmatched: 10. This CDR3 is built from 15 residues. Germline V lookup: CDR1 SGHKS, CDR2 YYEKEE (reference sequence). The CDR3: CASSFTDRGSSGYTF. The CDR3 region has the DNA TGTGCCAGCAGCTTTACTGACAGGGGGTCATCCGGCTACACCTTC.

The chain carries TRBV12-1 and TRBJ2-5; TRBD2 is taken as the D call from the table, unchecked against the DNA. TRBV12-1 is a pseudogene locus. This CDR3 is built from 19 residues. Here the CDR3 reads CASSFLRTSGGGTPETQYF. The CDR3 DNA reads TGTGCCAGCAGCTTTCTCCGGACTAGCGGGGGGGGGACCCCGGAGACCCAGTACTTC.

With respect to this clone: It is unclear where the CDR3 begins or ends on the DNA, so no DNA is shown, and the CDR3 is as TCRdb lists it. The chain has TRBV21-1 and TRBJ1-3; the DNA was not compared with TRBD1, the D call given in the table. TRBV21-1 is annotated as a pseudogene. Inclusive of both ends, the CDR3 amounts to 15 amino acids. This CDR3 is CASTAGVGSGNTIYF.

The chain recombines TRBV15 with TRBJ1-5; no firm D call. The V end was cut by 0 bases, the J end by 4 bases, with 7 bases between. The V gene's germline CDR1 is LNHNV and CDR2 YYDKDF (reference sequence). The CDR3 extends over 14 amino acids. The CDR3 DNA sequence: TGTGCCACCAGCAGAGACACTCCGAATCAGCCCCAGCATTTT. Its protein is CATSRDTPNQPQHF. Using reference TRBV15 and TRBJ1-5 for the parts outside the CDR3, the full variable domain is DAMVIQNPRYQVTQFGKPVTLSCSQTLNHNVMYWYQQKSSQAPKLLFHYYDKDFNNEADTPDNFQSRRPNTSFCFLDIRSPGLGDTAMYLCATSRDTPNQPQHFGDGTRLSIL.

This chain connects TRBV5-1 to TRBJ2-1; TRBD2 matches 10 bases. The CDR3 consists of 18 residues. The germline V gene has CDR1 SGHRS and CDR2 YFSETQ. V was pared by 0 bases and J by 0 bases, with 6 bases of the junction left unmatched. The CDR3 sequence: CASSLVPSGGLSYNEQFF. The CDR3 nucleotides read TGCGCCAGCAGCTTGGTTCCTAGCGGGGGCCTCTCCTACAATGAGCAGTTCTTC.